This T cell receptor (beta chain) was profiled in a study of regulatory T cells in long-lasting Graves disease. Noted time point: newly diagnosed GD, antithyroid drugs for less than 3 months. Extracted RNA from PBMCs served as the source of the TCR library. Tubes containing EDTA received about 10 milliliters of drawn peripheral blood. CDR3 length equals 14 residues. Germline V gene data show CDR1 as SGHRS and CDR2 as YFSETQ. V lost 1 base to trimming and J lost 9 bases; unmatched junction nucleotides: 6. Note on this clonotype: Being one base from a much bigger clone, this may be a read error.

Through Arm-PCR of CDR3 regions and iRepertoire HTBI primers, TCR beta libraries were built. In the original workflow: Samples revealed fewer than 65 TRBV and over twelve TRBJ segments. Each CDR3 protein is one row after TCRdb ran MiXCR on the multiplex PCR reads. For this entry, the V and J calls and clone size follow TCRdb and not the study's own pipeline. The sample includes some 240,000 distinct CDR3 sequences, roughly 19% of them seen just once. This sample was shared with a second study, whose subject was T cells in Graves' hyperthyroidism and ophthalmopathy. From that paper: Patients with uncontrolled infections, other autoimmune diseases, pregnancy or lactation were excluded. First-round RT-PCR of the TCR CDR3 relied on the HTBI primer set.

The receptor comes from a woman aged 25 to 39 with Graves disease. This sample comprised peripheral blood mononuclear cells (PBMCs), obtained at new diagnosis, from a patient treated with antithyroid drugs. The chain combines TRBV5-1 with TRBJ1-5, with 8 bases aligning to TRBD1. The DNA of the CDR3 is TGCGCCAGCAGCTTGACAGGGGGAGGTCCGCCCCAGCATTTT. Its translation: CASSLTGGGPPQHF.